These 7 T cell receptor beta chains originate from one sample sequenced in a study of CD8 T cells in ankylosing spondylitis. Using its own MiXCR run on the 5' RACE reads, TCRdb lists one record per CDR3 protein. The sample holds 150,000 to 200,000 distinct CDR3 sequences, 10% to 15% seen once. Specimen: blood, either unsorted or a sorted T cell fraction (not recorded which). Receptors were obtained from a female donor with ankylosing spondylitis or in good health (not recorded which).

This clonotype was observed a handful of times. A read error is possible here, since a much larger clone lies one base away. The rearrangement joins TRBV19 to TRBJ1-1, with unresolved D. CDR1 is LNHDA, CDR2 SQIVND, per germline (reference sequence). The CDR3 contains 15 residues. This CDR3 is CTSSANSSPDTEAFF. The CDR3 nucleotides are TGTACCAGTAGTGCGAACAGTAGTCCCGACACTGAAGCTTTCTTT.

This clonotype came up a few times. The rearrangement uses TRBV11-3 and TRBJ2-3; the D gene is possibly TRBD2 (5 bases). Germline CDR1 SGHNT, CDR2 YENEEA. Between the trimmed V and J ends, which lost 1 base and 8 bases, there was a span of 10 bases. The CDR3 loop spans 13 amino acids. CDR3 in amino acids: CASSLAIEGTQYF. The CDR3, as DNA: TGTGCCAGCAGCTTAGCGATCGAGGGTACGCAGTATTTT.

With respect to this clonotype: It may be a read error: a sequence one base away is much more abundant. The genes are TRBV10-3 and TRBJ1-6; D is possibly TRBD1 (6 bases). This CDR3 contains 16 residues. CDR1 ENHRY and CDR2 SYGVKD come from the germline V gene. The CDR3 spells CAISEDRPSYNLPLHF. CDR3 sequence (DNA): TGTGCCATCAGTGAGGACAGGCCCTCCTATAATTTACCCCTCCACTTT.

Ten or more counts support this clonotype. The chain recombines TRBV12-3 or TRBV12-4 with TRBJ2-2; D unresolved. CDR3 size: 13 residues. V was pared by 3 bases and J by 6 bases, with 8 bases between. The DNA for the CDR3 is TGTGCCAGCAGTTTGCGTGCGTCCGGGGAGCTGTTTTTT. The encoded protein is CASSLRASGELFF.

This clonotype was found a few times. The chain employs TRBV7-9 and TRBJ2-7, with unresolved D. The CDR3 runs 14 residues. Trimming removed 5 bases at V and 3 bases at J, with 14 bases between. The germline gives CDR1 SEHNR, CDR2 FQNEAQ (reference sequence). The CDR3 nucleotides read TGTGCCAGCAGCCCCGCTATTGCAATCTACGAGCAGTACTTC. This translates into CASSPAIAIYEQYF.

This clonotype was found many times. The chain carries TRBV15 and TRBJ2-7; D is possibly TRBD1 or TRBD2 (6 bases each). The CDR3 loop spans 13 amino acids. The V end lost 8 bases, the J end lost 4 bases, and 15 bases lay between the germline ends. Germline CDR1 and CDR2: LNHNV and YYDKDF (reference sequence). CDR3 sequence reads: CATGSGARYEQYF. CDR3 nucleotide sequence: TGTGCCACCGGGTCGGGGGCTCGTTACGAGCAGTACTTC.

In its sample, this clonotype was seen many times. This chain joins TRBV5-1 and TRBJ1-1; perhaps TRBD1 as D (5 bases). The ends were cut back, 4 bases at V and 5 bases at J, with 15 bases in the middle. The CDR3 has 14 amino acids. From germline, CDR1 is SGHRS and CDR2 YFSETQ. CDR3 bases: TGCGCCAGCAGCCCCCTCGGGGGTGGTACTGAAGCTTTCTTT. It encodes CASSPLGGGTEAFF.